Listed below are T cell receptor beta chains from one sample, sequenced in a study of T-cell memory formation after mild COVID-19. TCRdb called the 5' RACE reads again in MiXCR, with one record for every CDR3 protein. The data show around 450,000 distinct CDR3 sequences, less than 25% seen once. The source material was PBMCs or a T cell subset sorted from them (not recorded which). These receptors were taken from an adult woman who had mild COVID-19 (a few samples of this study predate the infection). Cell type and time point are not known. CDR3s include the opening cysteine and the closing phenylalanine or tryptophan. Each record gives: V gene, clone size, D gene, J gene, CDR3 protein, CDR3 DNA. A D gene is named only where the DNA matches it firmly. Size is omitted from some rows. Given values are once, few, many or a class for expanded clones.

>TRBV27|once|.|TRBJ2-1
CASSFSRVVNEQFF
TGTGCCAGCAGTTTTAGCAGGGTTGTCAATGAGCAGTTCTTC
>TRBV5-1|.|.|TRBJ1-1
CASSLTQMNTEAFF
TGCGCCAGCAGCTTGACACAGATGAACACTGAAGCTTTCTTT
>TRBV19|.|TRBD2|TRBJ2-1
CASSTGLANEQFF
TGTGCCAGTAGTACGGGACTAGCCAATGAGCAGTTCTTC
>TRBV5-4|few|TRBD2|TRBJ2-3
CASSLGTSTSGSGTDTQYF
TGTGCCAGCAGCTTGGGCACATCGACTAGCGGGAGTGGGACAGATACGCAGTATTTT
>TRBV6-1|.|.|TRBJ2-7
CASRDGFYEQYF
TGTGCCAGCAGGGACGGATTCTACGAGCAGTACTTC
>TRBV7-2|few|.|TRBJ2-7
CASSWDFIYEQYF
TGTGCCAGCAGCTGGGACTTTATCTACGAGCAGTACTTC
>TRBV10-3|few|TRBD1|TRBJ1-2
CAISDGHRGEINYGYTF
TGTGCCATCAGTGACGGGCACAGGGGCGAAATAAACTATGGCTACACCTTC
>TRBV11-2|few|.|TRBJ1-5
CASSDNGGSNQPQHF
TGTGCCAGCAGCGATAACGGGGGTAGCAATCAGCCCCAGCATTTT
>TRBV24-1|.|TRBD2|TRBJ2-1
CATSDTRLAGGNEQFF
TGTGCCACCAGTGATACCAGACTAGCGGGGGGAAATGAGCAGTTCTTC
>TRBV12-3/TRBV12-4|.|TRBD2|TRBJ2-7
CASSLRTSGGVPSYEQYF
TGTGCCAGCAGTCTCAGGACTAGCGGGGGGGTACCATCCTACGAGCAGTACTTC
>TRBV5-1|few|.|TRBJ1-1
CASSLSWGGNTEAFF
TGCGCCAGCAGCTTGTCCTGGGGCGGGAACACTGAAGCTTTCTTT
>TRBV19|few|.|TRBJ2-2
CASSIGQVNTGELFF
TGTGCCAGTAGTATAGGGCAGGTCAACACCGGGGAGCTGTTTTTT
>TRBV5-1|.|TRBD1|TRBJ1-2
CASSQPGQGGYTF
TGCGCCAGCAGCCAGCCGGGACAGGGAGGCTACACCTTC
>TRBV4-2|few|.|TRBJ1-2
CASSRPPDYGYTF
TGTGCCAGCAGCCGACCACCTGACTATGGCTACACCTTC
>TRBV4-3|once|TRBD2|TRBJ2-1
CASSLAGVDEQFF
TGCGCCAGCAGCCTTGCGGGAGTAGATGAGCAGTTCTTC
>TRBV28|few|.|TRBJ2-3
CASSLIRSSTDTQYF
TGTGCCAGCAGTTTAATCCGGTCCAGCACAGATACGCAGTATTTT
>TRBV11-3|.|TRBD2|TRBJ2-5
CASSSRSGSDGTQYF
TGTGCCAGCAGCTCCCGTAGCGGGAGCGATGGGACCCAGTACTTC
>TRBV6-1|.|TRBD1|TRBJ1-5
CASRTGEASNQPQHF
TGTGCCAGCAGAACAGGGGAGGCAAGCAATCAGCCCCAGCATTTT
>TRBV9|few|.|TRBJ2-2
CASSETGHTGELFF
TGTGCCAGCAGCGAGACGGGGCACACCGGGGAGCTGTTTTTT
>TRBV7-2|.|.|TRBJ2-3
CASSNSGGPQYF
TGTGCCAGCAGCAACTCTGGGGGGCCGCAGTATTTT
>TRBV20-1|.|.|TRBJ2-3
CSAPSAGRADTQYF
TGCAGTGCTCCCTCGGCGGGGCGGGCAGATACGCAGTATTTT
>TRBV12-3/TRBV12-4|.|.|TRBJ2-5
CASSLQEASGETQYF
TGTGCCAGCAGCCTTCAGGAGGCGTCAGGAGAGACCCAGTACTTC
>TRBV4-2|.|TRBD2|TRBJ2-1
CASSHARTSGLSEQFF
TGTGCCAGCAGCCATGCCCGGACTAGCGGTCTTTCCGAGCAGTTCTTC